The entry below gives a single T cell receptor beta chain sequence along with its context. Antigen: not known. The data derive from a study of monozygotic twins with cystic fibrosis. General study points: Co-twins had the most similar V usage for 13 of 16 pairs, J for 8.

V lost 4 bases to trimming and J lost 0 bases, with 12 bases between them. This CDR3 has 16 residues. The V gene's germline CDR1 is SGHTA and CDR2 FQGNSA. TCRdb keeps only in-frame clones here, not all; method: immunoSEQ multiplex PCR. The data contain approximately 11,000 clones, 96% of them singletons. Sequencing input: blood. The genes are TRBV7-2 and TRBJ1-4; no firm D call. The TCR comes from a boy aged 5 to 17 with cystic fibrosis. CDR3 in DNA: TGTGCCAGCAGCTCGAACGCAGTTGCAACTAATGAAAAACTGTTTTTT. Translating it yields CASSSNAVATNEKLFF.